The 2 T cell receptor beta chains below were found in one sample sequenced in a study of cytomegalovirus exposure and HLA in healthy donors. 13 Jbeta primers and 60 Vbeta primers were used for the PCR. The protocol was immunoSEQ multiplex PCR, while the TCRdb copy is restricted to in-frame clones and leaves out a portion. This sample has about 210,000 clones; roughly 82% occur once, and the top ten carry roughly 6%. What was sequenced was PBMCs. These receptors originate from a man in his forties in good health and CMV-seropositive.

Here the CDR3 DNA reads TGTGCCAGCAGCTCCGGGGCACTAGCGGGAGGGAAGGGCAATGAGCAGTTCTTC. Amino acid sequence: CASSSGALAGGKGNEQFF. V usage is TRBV7-3 and J usage is TRBJ2-1; 13 nucleotides agree with TRBD2. Germline V lookup: CDR1 SGHTA, CDR2 FQGTGA. The J segment lost 6 bases and the V segment lost 4 bases, leaving 12 bases of the junction unmatched. The CDR3 spans 18 residues.

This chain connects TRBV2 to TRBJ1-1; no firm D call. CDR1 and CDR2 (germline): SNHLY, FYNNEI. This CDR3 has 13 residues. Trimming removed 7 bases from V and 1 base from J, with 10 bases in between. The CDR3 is CASTSPRNTEAFF. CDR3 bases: TGTGCCAGCACCTCCCCTAGGAACACTGAAGCTTTCTTT.